The 27 T cell receptor beta chains given below trace back to one sample, sequenced in a study of regulatory dendritic cells for organ transplantation. The method was immunoSEQ multiplex PCR; TCRdb's version includes in-frame clones alone and lacks a portion of them. The top ten clones hold roughly 0.9% of a sample with some 19,000 clones, 74% of them seen once. Sequencing was carried out using memory CD4+ T cells from blood. Specified subset: CD45RO+ memory T cells. These receptors were obtained from a human donor in good health.

The rearrangement links TRBV10-3 to TRBJ2-7, with 11 bases fitting TRBD1. V lost 1 base and J lost 3; bases outside the gene matches: 2. This CDR3 has 15 residues. The germline gives CDR1 ENHRY, CDR2 SYGVKD. The CDR3 coding sequence is TGTGCCATCAGTGAGTTCGGGACAGGGGGCTACGAGCAGTACTTC. As protein: CAISEFGTGGYEQYF.

J is TRBJ2-7 and V is TRBV11-2; 8 bases are a match to TRBD1. Germline V gene lookup returns CDR1 SGHAT and CDR2 FQNNGV. The V segment lost 4 bases and the J segment 2 bases; nucleotides outside the gene matches: 4. The CDR3 is 14 amino acids. The CDR3 sequence: CASSSDREPYEQYF. In DNA form, the CDR3 reads TGTGCCAGCAGCTCGGACAGGGAACCCTACGAGCAGTACTTC.

The chain links TRBV9 to TRBJ1-3; D unresolved. CDR1 is SGDLS and CDR2 is YYNGEE in the germline V gene. Trimming took off 0 bases at V and 0 bases at J, with 10 bases between the two ends. The CDR3 totals 16 residues. CDR3 sequence: CASSVGPADSGNTIYF. CDR3 in DNA: TGTGCCAGCAGCGTAGGCCCTGCGGACTCTGGAAACACCATATATTTT.

The chain employs TRBV6-6 and TRBJ2-7; D possibly corresponds to TRBD1 (6 bases). This CDR3 is 14 amino acids long. The germline gives CDR1 MNHNY, CDR2 SVGAGI (reference sequence). V lost 6 bases, J lost 1 base, and 13 bases lay in between. The CDR3 sequence: CASRQRQVSYEQYF. The CDR3 DNA sequence: TGTGCCAGCAGACAGAGACAGGTTTCCTACGAGCAGTACTTC.

The chain combines TRBV19 with TRBJ1-6; 8 nucleotides align to TRBD1. The trim removed 5 bases at V and 10 bases at J, leaving 7 bases unmatched. The germline gives CDR1 LNHDA, CDR2 SQIVND (reference sequence). This CDR3 region has 14 residues. CDR3 nucleotide sequence: TGTGCCAGTAGTGTAGGACAGGGAGGCTCACCCCTCCACTTT. Translation: CASSVGQGGSPLHF.

This clone was detected only a few times. The chain joins TRBV9 to TRBJ1-4, with D tentatively TRBD1 (5 bases). The V gene lost 0 bases and the J gene lost 7 bases, with 7 bases spanning the gap. Germline V lookup: CDR1 SGDLS, CDR2 YYNGEE. The CDR3 has 13 residues. The CDR3 region has the DNA TGTGCCAGCAGCGTAGATCAGGGTGAAAAACTGTTTTTT. Its translation: CASSVDQGEKLFF. The full variable domain, its missing parts supplied by reference TRBV9 and TRBJ1-4, is DSGVTQTPKHLITATGQRVTLRCSPRSGDLSVYWYQQSLDQGLQFLIQYYNGEERAKGNILERFSAQQFPDLHSELNLSSLELGDSALYFCASSVDQGEKLFFGSGTQLSVL.

This clone was observed a handful of times. V usage is TRBV4-2 and J usage is TRBJ2-7; D gene ambiguous. Looked up from germline, CDR1 is LGHNA and CDR2 is YNFKEQ. The CDR3 spans 15 residues. The ends were cut back, 1 base at V and 3 bases at J, with 13 bases in the middle. For the CDR3, the DNA is TGTGCCAGCAGCCAAGCTACGTACTCGAACTACGAGCAGTACTTC. As protein: CASSQATYSNYEQYF.

The CDR3 DNA follows: TGCGCCAGCAGCCCCCCCGAAGAGACAGGACGCTACGAGCAGTACTTC. Residues: CASSPPEETGRYEQYF. The rearrangement links TRBV5-1 to TRBJ2-7; possible D gene TRBD1, 6 bases. V lost 4 bases, J lost 3 bases, and 20 bases lay in between. CDR1 is SGHRS and CDR2 is YFSETQ in the germline V gene. This CDR3 has 16 amino acids. Full variable domain (outside the CDR3, taken from reference TRBV5-1 and TRBJ2-7): KAGVTQTPRYLIKTRGQQVTLSCSPISGHRSVSWYQQTPGQGLQFLFEYFSETQRNKGNFPGRFSGRQFSNSRSEMNVSTLELGDSALYLCASSPPEETGRYEQYFGPGTRLTVT.

The chain recombines TRBV2 with TRBJ2-6; D is possibly TRBD2 (6 bases). The germline V and J ends were trimmed by 7 bases and 4 bases, with 20 bases remaining between them. Per the germline V gene, CDR1 is SNHLY and CDR2 is FYNNEI. There are 17 residues in the CDR3. The CDR3 loop is CASKAGIRPGGANVLTF. In DNA, the CDR3 is TGTGCCAGCAAGGCGGGGATCCGCCCGGGAGGGGCCAACGTCCTGACTTTC.

This sequence joins TRBV6-6 and TRBJ2-7, with 9 bases that match TRBD1. The germline V gene encodes CDR1 MNHNY and CDR2 SVGAGI (reference sequence). Germline trimming cut 6 bases from V and 5 bases from J; bases unmatched to any gene: 11. This CDR3 has 15 amino acids. The CDR3 DNA sequence: TGTGCCAGCAGCCGCGGGGGACAGGGTGTACACGAGCAGTACTTC. Protein product: CASSRGGQGVHEQYF.

The chain uses TRBV6-1 and TRBJ2-3; 8 bases fit TRBD1. In germline, CDR1 is MNHNS, CDR2 SASEGT. The J segment lost 6 bases and the V segment lost 6 bases, leaving 11 bases of the junction unmatched. The CDR3 extends over 15 amino acids. CDR3 sequence: CASRRGQASHDTQYF. The CDR3 bases are TGTGCCAGCAGGAGGGGACAGGCTTCCCACGATACGCAGTATTTT.

The genes are TRBV9 and TRBJ2-3; 8 bases align to TRBD1. The CDR3 is 16 amino acids. Germline trimming cut 1 base from V and 3 bases from J; bases unmatched to any gene: 7. Per germline, CDR1 SGDLS and CDR2 YYNGEE. The CDR3 DNA is TGTGCCAGCAGCGTATCCCTACAGGGGGGAACAGATACGCAGTATTTT. Translating gives CASSVSLQGGTDTQYF.

This clone was seen a handful of times. The chain recombines TRBV5-4 with TRBJ2-3; D may be TRBD1 (5 bases). The CDR3 contains 16 residues. The V gene's germline CDR1 is SGHNT and CDR2 YYREEE (reference sequence). V lost 0 bases and J lost 4, with 15 bases in between. CDR3 DNA: TGTGCCAGCAGCTTGGCCGGTCAGGGCCTCTCAGATACGCAGTATTTT. This encodes CASSLAGQGLSDTQYF.

V usage is TRBV7-8 and J usage is TRBJ1-1, with D maybe TRBD1 (6 bases). Germline CDR1 is SGHVS and CDR2 is FQNEAQ. The CDR3 has 15 amino acids. V was shortened by 5 bases and J by 1 base, with 14 bases between the two germline ends. CDR3 nucleotides: TGTGCCAGCAGCCTGACGAGGACAGCGAACACTGAAGCTTTCTTT. This encodes CASSLTRTANTEAFF.

This clone is a singleton in its sample. This chain links TRBV29-1 with TRBJ2-7; 10 bases are shared with TRBD2. Per the germline V gene, CDR1 is SQVTM and CDR2 is ANQGSEA. The CDR3 totals 13 residues. With V trimmed by 6 bases and J by 7 bases, 9 bases remained unmatched. The CDR3 sequence: CSVLSGGAGEQYF. Here the CDR3 DNA reads TGCAGCGTGTTGAGCGGGGGGGCGGGGGAGCAGTACTTC.

This clone was observed a single time. The chain employs TRBV4-2 and TRBJ1-2, with TRBD1 matching 9 bases. Germline CDR1 is LGHNA and CDR2 is YNFKEQ. V lost 0 bases and J lost 6; bases outside the gene matches: 5. The CDR3 loop spans 15 amino acids. The CDR3 coding sequence is TGTGCCAGCAGCCAAGAGAGGGGGACAGGGCATGGCTACACCTTC. Amino acids: CASSQERGTGHGYTF.

This CDR3 is CASSLEGGKSYGYTF. Here the CDR3 DNA reads TGTGCCAGCAGCTTAGAGGGGGGGAAAAGCTATGGCTACACCTTC. The chain carries TRBV7-2 and TRBJ1-2, with a tentative D call TRBD1 (6 bases). CDR1 is SGHTA and CDR2 is FQGNSA in the germline V gene. CDR3 length: 15 amino acids. Trimming stripped 1 base from V and 4 bases from J, with 13 bases between.

V is TRBV5-1 and J is TRBJ1-3; D possibly corresponds to TRBD1 (6 bases). The CDR3 runs 15 residues. CDR1 SGHRS and CDR2 YFSETQ come from the germline V gene. V was cut by 2 bases and J by 0 bases, with 9 bases left in between. DNA for the CDR3: TGCGCCAGCAGCTTCACAGGGAGCTCTGGAAACACCATATATTTT. It specifies CASSFTGSSGNTIYF.

The chain uses TRBV29-1 and TRBJ2-1; D uncertain. The CDR3 has 9 amino acids. In germline, CDR1 is SQVTM, CDR2 ANQGSEA. Trimming shortened V by 8 bases and J by 4 bases, and 3 bases separated the two germline ends. The CDR3 spells CSPYNEQFF. In nucleotides, the CDR3 is TGCAGCCCATACAATGAGCAGTTCTTC.

The chain recombines TRBV7-2 with TRBJ2-2; D possibly corresponds to TRBD2 (6 bases). From germline, CDR1 is SGHTA and CDR2 FQGNSA. This CDR3 comprises 15 residues. The V and J ends lost 2 bases and 2 bases respectively, with 9 bases between them. The chain's CDR3 is CASSLWRANTGELFF. CDR3 coding DNA: TGTGCCAGCAGCTTATGGAGGGCTAACACCGGGGAGCTGTTTTTT.

The V and J genes are TRBV5-1 and TRBJ2-7, with 8 bases matching TRBD1. CDR3 size: 13 residues. The junction had 3 bases not matched to a gene; V was cut back by 5 bases and J by 2 bases. The germline V gene encodes CDR1 SGHRS and CDR2 YFSETQ. The CDR3 DNA reads TGCGCCAGCAGAGTACAGGGGGCCTACGAGCAGTACTTC. It specifies CASRVQGAYEQYF.

The chain joins TRBV7-2 to TRBJ1-1; 7 nucleotides match TRBD1. The CDR3 loop spans 14 amino acids. Germline assignment: CDR1 SGHTA and CDR2 FQGNSA. The V segment lost 5 bases and the J segment 6 bases; nucleotides outside the gene matches: 9. CDR3 DNA: TGTGCCAGCAGCCCGAACAGGGGTAGAGCTGAAGCTTTCTTT. This gives the protein CASSPNRGRAEAFF.

The V call is TRBV11-1, the J call TRBJ1-6; D is unresolved. The germline V gene encodes CDR1 SGHAT and CDR2 FQDESV (reference sequence). With 2 bases removed from V and 9 bases from J, the gap between germline ends came to 14 bases. This CDR3 comprises 15 residues. The CDR3 nucleotides are TGTGCCAGCAGCTTAACGGGTCCGGCCTCTTCACCCCTCCACTTT. Protein: CASSLTGPASSPLHF.

A single count supports this clone. The V call is TRBV7-2, the J call TRBJ2-6; 10 bases map to TRBD1. Germline-derived CDR1 and CDR2 are SGHTA and FQGNSA. This CDR3 contains 16 residues. Trimming cost V 6 bases and J 2 bases; bases outside gene matches: 4. The DNA for the CDR3 is TGTGCCAGCAGTAGCGGACAGGGGGCTGGGGCCAACGTCCTGACTTTC. Its translation is CASSSGQGAGANVLTF.

This rearrangement joins TRBV9 to TRBJ1-4; the match to TRBD1 covers 7 bases. Germline V gives CDR1 SGDLS, CDR2 YYNGEE. This CDR3 spans 13 amino acids. V shed 3 bases, J shed 5 bases, and the junction held 1 base outside the gene matches. CDR3 bases: TGTGCCAGCAGCGCGACAGGGAATGAAAAACTGTTTTTT. Translation gives CASSATGNEKLFF.

V gene TRBV15 combines with J gene TRBJ1-3; no reliable D call. Germline CDR1 is LNHNV and CDR2 is YYDKDF (reference sequence). The V and J ends lost 0 bases and 0 bases respectively, with 12 bases between them. The CDR3 spans 17 residues. This CDR3 is CATSRDSAGFSGNTIYF. The CDR3 coding sequence is TGTGCCACCAGCAGAGATTCGGCAGGCTTCTCTGGAAACACCATATATTTT.

This chain joins TRBV7-8 and TRBJ1-1; D remains unclear. Per the germline V gene, CDR1 is SGHVS and CDR2 is FQNEAQ. Trimming shortened V by 1 base and J by 7 bases, and 7 bases separated the two germline ends. This CDR3 region has 12 residues. For the CDR3, the DNA is TGTGCCAGCAGCTTAGAGGCAGGTGAAGCTTTCTTT. This gives the protein CASSLEAGEAFF.